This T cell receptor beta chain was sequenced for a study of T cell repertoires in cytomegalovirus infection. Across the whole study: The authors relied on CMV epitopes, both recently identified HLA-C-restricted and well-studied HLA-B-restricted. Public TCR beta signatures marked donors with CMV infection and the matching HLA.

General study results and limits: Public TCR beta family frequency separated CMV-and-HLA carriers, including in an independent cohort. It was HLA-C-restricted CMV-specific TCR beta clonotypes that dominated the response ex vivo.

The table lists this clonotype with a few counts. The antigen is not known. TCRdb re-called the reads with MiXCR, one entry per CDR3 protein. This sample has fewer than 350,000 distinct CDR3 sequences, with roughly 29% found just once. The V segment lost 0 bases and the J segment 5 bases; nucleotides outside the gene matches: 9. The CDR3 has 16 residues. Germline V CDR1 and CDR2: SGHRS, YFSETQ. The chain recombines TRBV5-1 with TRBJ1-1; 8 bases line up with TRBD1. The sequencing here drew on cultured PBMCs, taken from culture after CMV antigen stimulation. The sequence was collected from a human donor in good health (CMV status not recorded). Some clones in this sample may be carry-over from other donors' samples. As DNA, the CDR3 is TGCGCCAGCAGCTTGGGGCAGGGGGCCGGTCGAACTGAAGCTTTCTTT. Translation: CASSLGQGAGRTEAFF.